This T cell receptor (beta chain) originates from a study of low-dose radiotherapy and immunotherapy resistance in tumors. This clonotype was observed many times. Time point in this sample: after trial treatment. As to treatment: LDRT plus nivolumab, ipilimumab, low-dose cyclophosphamide and aspirin (RACIN trial). Donors received nivolumab, ipilimumab, aspirin, low-dose cyclophosphamide and low-dose radiotherapy. Germline loops: CDR1 MGHRA, CDR2 YSYEKL. The CDR3 is 15 amino acids. Trimming stripped 0 bases from V and 6 bases from J, with 11 bases between. cDNA synthesis used a TRAV/TRBV-specific primer set for both chains. PCR amplification of the TCRs was performed with Phusion for 20 PCR cycles, and it relied on a constant-region primer together with a V-primer adapter. MiXCR, run by TCRdb on the reads, gives a single entry per CDR3 protein. The repertoire holds more than 90,000 distinct CDR3 sequences, with about a fifth as singletons.

V gene TRBV4-1 combines with J gene TRBJ2-2; D is unresolved. The sample consisted of PBMCs, taken after low-dose radiotherapy plus immunotherapy. This sequence originates from a male donor with prostate cancer. The CDR3 sequence: CASSQDGSGPGELFF. The CDR3 nucleotides read TGCGCCAGCAGCCAAGACGGGTCGGGCCCCGGGGAGCTGTTTTTT.